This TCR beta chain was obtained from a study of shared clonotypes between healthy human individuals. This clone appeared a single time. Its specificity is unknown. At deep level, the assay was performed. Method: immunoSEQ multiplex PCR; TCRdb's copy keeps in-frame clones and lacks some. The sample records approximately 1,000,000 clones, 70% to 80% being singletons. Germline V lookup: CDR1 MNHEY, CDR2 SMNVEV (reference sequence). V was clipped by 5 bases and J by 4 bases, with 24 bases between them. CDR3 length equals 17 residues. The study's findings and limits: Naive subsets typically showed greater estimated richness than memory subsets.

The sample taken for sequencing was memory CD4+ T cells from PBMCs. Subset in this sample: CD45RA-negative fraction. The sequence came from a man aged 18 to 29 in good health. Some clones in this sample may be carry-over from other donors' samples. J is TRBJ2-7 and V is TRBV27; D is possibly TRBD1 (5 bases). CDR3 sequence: CASSPSTAGRVTYEQYF. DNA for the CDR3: TGTGCCAGCAGTCCCTCGACAGCTGGCCGAGTGACTTACGAGCAGTACTTC.